This T cell receptor (beta chain) was profiled in a study of T cells after yellow fever vaccination. Study-wide findings and caveats: Most primary-vaccination clones reappeared after the booster (around 95% CD4, roughly 90% CD8). Though weaker, the secondary response peaked faster, on day 5 versus 15.

The sample holds many counts of this clonotype. Antigen: not known. In TCRdb, the 5' RACE reads were re-called with MiXCR into one record per CDR3 protein. The profile shows tens of thousands of distinct CDR3 sequences, 3.5% to 5% of them singletons. Germline trimming cut 6 bases from V and 8 bases from J; bases unmatched to any gene: 4. Germline V CDR1 and CDR2: MDHEN, SYDVKM. The CDR3 is made up of 14 amino acids. The chain links TRBV28 to TRBJ2-1; 13 bases are a match to TRBD2. The specimen comprised CD8+ T cells sorted from PBMCs, sampled 5 days after the yellow fever booster vaccination. This clonotype was obtained from a man under 40 who received the YFV17D yellow fever vaccine. CDR3 sequence (DNA): TGTGCCAGCAGGTGGACTAGCGGGAGCTATGAGCAGTTCTTC. This codes for CASRWTSGSYEQFF.